This TCR beta chain derives from a study of human T cells and chemical hapten exposure. About the study: Donors were sensitized with 2% DPC on the upper inner arm. Small pooled library volume differences chiefly drove per-sample TCR yield variation. Study-level findings and limits: High-frequency TCRs, those above 1 in 1000, stayed the same after DPC sensitization.

With regard to this clonotype: The antigen is unknown.

From the RACE reads, TCRdb called clonotypes with MiXCR, one entry per CDR3 protein. The table lists 270,000 or so distinct CDR3 sequences, almost 8% of them singletons, with around 1.2% in the top ten. CDR3 length: 17 residues. Regarding time point: pre-sensitization, week 0. Treatment meaning: therapeutic diphenylcyclopropenone sensitization with weekly scalp DPC. In every case, blood was obtained before the patch test was applied. The rearrangement uses TRBV21-1 and TRBJ2-7; TRBD1 reflects the table's D call only, with no check against the DNA. TRBV21-1 is a listed pseudogene. The source of this sequence is a man between 18 and 29 years old with alopecia areata. Some clones in this sample may be carry-over from other donors' samples. The sample in question was whole blood, obtained in connection with sensitization to the hapten diphenylcyclopropenone (DPC). The CDR3 is CASSRFWDRKSSYEQYV. The CDR3 region has the DNA TGTGCCAGCAGCAGATTCTGGGACAGGAAAAGCTCCTACGAGCAGTACGTC.